Below are 10 T cell receptor beta chains sequenced from a single sample in a study of CD8 T cells in ankylosing spondylitis. TCRdb re-called the 5' RACE reads with MiXCR, one entry per CDR3 protein. Of fewer than 250,000 distinct CDR3 sequences detected, about a quarter appear once; the ten largest clones hold less than 8.5%. Specimen: blood, either unsorted or a sorted T cell fraction (not recorded which). The origin of the receptors is a male donor with ankylosing spondylitis or in good health (not recorded which).

This clonotype was counted many times. This chain connects TRBV7-2 to TRBJ2-4; 7 bases line up with TRBD2. This CDR3 comprises 15 residues. V dropped 1 base and J dropped 5; count of bases not matched to a gene: 5. The germline gives CDR1 SGHTA, CDR2 FQGNSA. Written as DNA, the CDR3 is TGTGCCAGCAGCTTAGGTGGGACTAAAGAAAACATTCAGTACTTC. It yields the protein CASSLGGTKENIQYF.

For this clonotype: Since the CDR3 does not end with the conserved phenylalanine or tryptophan, this likely comes from a read error. V gene TRBV7-8 combines with J gene TRBJ2-1; 8 bases match TRBD2. Looked up from germline, CDR1 is SGHVS and CDR2 is FQNEAQ. This CDR3 is 15 amino acids long. Trimming at V came to 5 bases and at J to 4 bases, leaving 7 bases not matched to a gene. CDR3: CASSPEVAGYNEQFS. The CDR3 DNA reads TGTGCCAGCAGCCCCGAGGTAGCGGGATACAATGAGCAGTTCTCC.

This clonotype was detected ten times or more. The chain couples TRBV5-1 to TRBJ1-4; D is undetermined. Germline lookup yields CDR1 SGHRS and CDR2 YFSETQ. Trimming pared 4 bases from V and 2 bases from J, leaving 9 bases between. The CDR3 is 14 residues long. Written as DNA, the CDR3 is TGCGCCAGCAGCCTCAGAGGGACTAATGAAAAACTGTTTTTT. Protein: CASSLRGTNEKLFF. Full variable domain (outside the CDR3, taken from reference TRBV5-1 and TRBJ1-4): KAGVTQTPRYLIKTRGQQVTLSCSPISGHRSVSWYQQTPGQGLQFLFEYFSETQRNKGNFPGRFSGRQFSNSRSEMNVSTLELGDSALYLCASSLRGTNEKLFFGSGTQLSVL.

This clonotype showed up many times. The chain uses TRBV15 and TRBJ1-4; TRBD1 agrees at 10 bases. J was trimmed by 4 bases and V by 1 base; bases with no gene match: 6. Germline CDR1 and CDR2: LNHNV and YYDKDF (reference sequence). The CDR3 spans 17 residues. The CDR3 nucleotides are TGTGCCACCAGCAGAGGGACCGGGGACAGGGGTAATGAAAAACTGTTTTTT. Its protein product is CATSRGTGDRGNEKLFF.

This clonotype was seen a few times. The junction does not match germline at one end; this may be a read error. The chain joins TRBV13 to TRBJ2-7; possibly TRBD2 for D (5 bases). CDR3 length: 12 residues. Germline V CDR1 and CDR2: PRHDT, FYEKMQ (reference sequence). CDR3 DNA: TGTGCCAGCAGCTTAGGACACCGGGCGGAGGACTTC. Amino acids: CASSLGHRAEDF.

This clonotype was recorded only once. This chain uses TRBV20-1 with TRBJ2-7; D ambiguous. CDR3 length: 14 residues. V lost 0 bases, J lost 3 bases, and 12 bases lay in between. From germline, CDR1 is DFQATT and CDR2 SNEGSKA (reference sequence). The CDR3 protein is CSARDPVGFYEQYF. CDR3 nucleotides: TGCAGTGCTAGAGATCCGGTCGGATTCTACGAGCAGTACTTC.

This clonotype came up a few times. V usage is TRBV20-1 and J usage is TRBJ1-1, with a tentative D call TRBD1 (5 bases). The CDR3 is 12 residues long. CDR1 and CDR2 from the germline V gene are DFQATT and SNEGSKA (reference sequence). V lost 7 bases and J 1 base, leaving 10 bases between the germline ends. CDR3 amino acids: CSGAGPNTEAFF. CDR3 nucleotides: TGCAGTGGCGCAGGGCCGAACACTGAAGCTTTCTTT.

This clonotype was seen at least ten times. The chain carries TRBV29-1 and TRBJ2-2, with TRBD1 as a possible D gene (6 bases). The V and J ends lost 4 bases and 6 bases respectively, with 15 bases between them. From germline, CDR1 is SQVTM and CDR2 ANQGSEA. The CDR3 consists of 14 residues. The CDR3 region is CSVGLGAIAGELFF. The DNA of the CDR3 is TGCAGCGTTGGACTGGGGGCAATCGCCGGGGAGCTGTTTTTT.

In this sample, this clonotype turned up many times. CDR3 residues: CSTPRGDIQYF. CDR3 DNA sequence: TGCAGTACCCCTCGAGGGGACATTCAGTACTTC. This chain connects TRBV20-1 to TRBJ2-4; perhaps D is TRBD1 or TRBD2 (5 bases each). The germline V and J ends were trimmed by 8 bases and 8 bases, with 13 bases remaining between them. The germline gives CDR1 DFQATT, CDR2 SNEGSKA (reference sequence). This CDR3 is 11 amino acids long.

This clonotype was detected a few times. This chain connects TRBV29-1 to TRBJ1-1, with D tentatively TRBD1 (5 bases). The CDR3 contains 12 residues. V was trimmed by 6 bases and J by 3 bases, leaving 11 bases between them. CDR1 and CDR2 from the germline V gene are SQVTM and ANQGSEA. The CDR3 spells CSVLQGYTEAFF. CDR3 coding DNA: TGCAGCGTGCTCCAGGGTTACACTGAAGCTTTCTTT. Full variable domain (outside the CDR3, taken from reference TRBV29-1 and TRBJ1-1): SAVISQKPSRDICQRGTSLTIQCQVDSQVTMMFWYRQQPGQSLTLIATANQGSEATYESGFVIDKFPISRPNLTFSTLTVSNMSPEDSSIYLCSVLQGYTEAFFGQGTRLTVV.